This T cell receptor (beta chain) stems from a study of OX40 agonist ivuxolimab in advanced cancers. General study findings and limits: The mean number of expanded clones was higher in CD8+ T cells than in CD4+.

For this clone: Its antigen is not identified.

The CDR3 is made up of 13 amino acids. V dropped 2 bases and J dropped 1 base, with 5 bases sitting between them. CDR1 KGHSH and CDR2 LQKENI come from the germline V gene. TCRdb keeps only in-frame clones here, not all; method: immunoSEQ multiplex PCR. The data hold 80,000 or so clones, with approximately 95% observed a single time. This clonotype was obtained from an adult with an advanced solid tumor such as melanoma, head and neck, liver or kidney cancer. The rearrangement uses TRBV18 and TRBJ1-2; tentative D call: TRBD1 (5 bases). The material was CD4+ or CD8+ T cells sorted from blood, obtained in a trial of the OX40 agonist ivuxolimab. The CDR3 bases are TGTGCCAGCTCACCAGACAGTAACTATGGCTACACCTTC. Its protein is CASSPDSNYGYTF.